The rows below give T cell receptor beta chains drawn from one sample of a study of T cells after yellow fever vaccination. TCRdb used MiXCR to reprocess the 5' RACE reads, holding one entry per CDR3 protein. The repertoire holds approximately 70,000 distinct CDR3 sequences, around 7.7% seen once, with around 29% in the top ten. Material: CD8+ T cells sorted from PBMCs, obtained around 10 days after the first yellow fever vaccination. These receptor sequences come from a man between 18 and 35 years old who received the YFV17D yellow fever vaccine. The CDR3 runs from the conserved cysteine through the conserved F or W. The D gene is left open where the match is weak. Rows may omit the clone size; those that give it use once, few, many or a size class.

CDR3nt	CDR3aa	v_gene	len	abundance	d_gene	j_gene
TGTGCCTGGAGTGCCGGGGAGCTGTTTTTT	CAWSAGELFF	TRBV30	10	many	-	TRBJ2-2
TGTGCCAGCAGTATCCCCGAGGTACGGCGAACTGAAGCTTTCTTT	CASSIPEVRRTEAFF	TRBV6-1	15	few	-	TRBJ1-1
TGCGCCAGCAGCCTTACAGGGGGCCGGGATGAAAAACTGTTTTTT	CASSLTGGRDEKLFF	TRBV5-1	15	-	TRBD1	TRBJ1-4
TGTGCCAGCAGTTACCGAAGGGGCGGGGAGCTGTTTTTT	CASSYRRGGELFF	TRBV6-5	13	many	-	TRBJ2-2
TGCGCCAGCAGCTTGGGCGGTTTAGCCGGGACAGGGATATACGAGCAGTACTTC	CASSLGGLAGTGIYEQYF	TRBV5-1	18	many	TRBD1	TRBJ2-7
TGTGCCAGCAGCCCAGATGTCTCCACAGATACGCAGTATTTT	CASSPDVSTDTQYF	TRBV5-4	14	-	-	TRBJ2-3
TGTGCCAGCAGTTACTCGAAGGACAGGTCAACCACTGAAGCTTTCTTT	CASSYSKDRSTTEAFF	TRBV6-2/TRBV6-3	16	many	TRBD1	TRBJ1-1
TGTGCCAGCAGCGTAGGCGACAGTCAGTACAATGAGCAGTTCTTC	CASSVGDSQYNEQFF	TRBV9	15	few	-	TRBJ2-1
TGTGCCAGCAGTTACGGCGGGGGGCCCGGGGAGACCCAGTACTTC	CASSYGGGPGETQYF	TRBV6-5	15	many	TRBD2	TRBJ2-5
TGTGCAACGAGGACACGGACCGGGGAGCTGTTTTTT	CATRTRTGELFF	TRBV24-1	12	many	-	TRBJ2-2
TGTGCCAGCAGCCTTAGGGGGGGCTTCAACACTGAAGCTTTCTTT	CASSLRGGFNTEAFF	TRBV7-3	15	many	-	TRBJ1-1
TGTGCCAGCACGGCTAGGACAGGCTATACTACTACAGATACGCAGTATTTT	CASTARTGYTTTDTQYF	TRBV5-2	17	-	-	TRBJ2-3
TGTGCCAGCAGCCCTCTAGCGGGGCACTACAATGAGCAGTTCTTC	CASSPLAGHYNEQFF	TRBV6-1	15	-	TRBD2	TRBJ2-1
TGTGCCAGCCTCCCGGCCCTAGGGGACAATGAGCAGTTCTTC	CASLPALGDNEQFF	TRBV5-8	14	-	-	TRBJ2-1